The next 15 T cell receptor beta chains were all read from a single sample in a study of blood T cell repertoires in COVID-19. Sequencing was performed with immunoSEQ multiplex PCR; in TCRdb, only in-frame clones are kept and a portion is missing. This sample carries 400,000 to 500,000 clones, roughly 88% of them seen once, and the ten largest clones take about 1.5%. The sample taken for sequencing was peripheral blood. The receptors originated from a woman aged 30 to 39 with active or convalescent COVID-19.

The CDR3 region is CASGLDLLSEAFF. CDR3 sequence (DNA): TGTGCTAGTGGTTTGGACCTGCTATCTGAAGCTTTCTTT. The chain joins TRBV12-5 to TRBJ1-1; no firm D call. In germline, CDR1 is LGHNT, CDR2 FRNRAP. V lost 1 base to trimming and J lost 6 bases, with 9 bases between them. The CDR3 has 13 amino acids.

This chain joins TRBV28 and TRBJ1-1; the match to TRBD1 covers 7 bases. V shed 10 bases, J shed 4 bases, and the junction held 15 bases outside the gene matches. CDR3 size: 15 residues. Per germline, CDR1 MDHEN and CDR2 SYDVKM. The DNA of the CDR3 is TGTGCCATCACAAGGTCTAGGGGGCTCGGCACTGAAGCTTTCTTT. This codes for CAITRSRGLGTEAFF.

This chain links TRBV7-6 with TRBJ2-2; TRBD2 agrees at 8 bases. The V segment lost 7 bases and the J segment 6 bases; nucleotides outside the gene matches: 10. The CDR3 sequence is 15 residues long. Germline loops: CDR1 SGHVS, CDR2 FNYEAQ. This CDR3 is CASTERAGEAGELFF. The CDR3 bases are TGTGCCAGCACCGAAAGAGCGGGAGAGGCCGGGGAGCTGTTTTTT.

The rearrangement joins TRBV5-1 to TRBJ2-3, with 11 bases that match TRBD2. Losses at the gene ends were 5 bases for V and 3 bases for J; bases not matched to a gene: 17. Germline-derived CDR1 and CDR2 are SGHRS and YFSETQ. The CDR3 extends over 19 amino acids. The CDR3 DNA reads as TGCGCCAGCAGTGCCCCTTTAATAGCGGGGGGGCCCAGGACAGATACGCAGTATTTT. This sequence encodes CASSAPLIAGGPRTDTQYF.

This clone was detected a few times. The chain carries TRBV6-1 and TRBJ1-4, with 11 bases identical to TRBD1. The J segment lost 8 bases and the V segment lost 2 bases, leaving 4 bases of the junction unmatched. Germline V lookup: CDR1 MNHNS, CDR2 SASEGT. This CDR3 region has 15 residues. Written as DNA, the CDR3 is TGTGCCAGCAGTGAATTGGACAGGGGGCCCGAAAAACTGTTTTTT. Translating gives CASSELDRGPEKLFF.

The rearrangement joins TRBV19 to TRBJ2-3, with TRBD2 matching 11 bases. The CDR3 runs 17 residues. Germline values: CDR1 LNHDA, CDR2 SQIVND (reference sequence). The trim removed 8 bases at V and 1 base at J, leaving 11 bases unmatched. CDR3 residues: CASLASGGNPRTDTQYF. CDR3 sequence (DNA): TGTGCCAGTTTGGCTAGCGGGGGGAATCCTCGCACAGATACGCAGTATTTT. The entire variable domain, with the rest obtained from reference TRBV19 and TRBJ2-3, is as follows: DGGITQSPKYLFRKEGQNVTLSCEQNLNHDAMYWYRQDPGQGLRLIYYSQIVNDFQKGDIAEGYSVSREKKESFPLTVTSAQKNPTAFYLCASLASGGNPRTDTQYFGPGTRLTVL.

This chain uses TRBV7-2 with TRBJ2-1; D unclear. Germline CDR1 SGHTA, CDR2 FQGNSA. The CDR3 totals 13 residues. V lost 1 base to trimming and J lost 7 bases, with 8 bases between them. The CDR3 is CASSLGTPNEQFF. CDR3 DNA: TGTGCCAGCAGCTTAGGCACACCAAATGAGCAGTTCTTC. The full variable domain, in which reference TRBV7-2 and TRBJ2-1 provide the parts outside the CDR3, is GAGVSQSPSNKVTEKGKDVELRCDPISGHTALYWYRQSLGQGLEFLIYFQGNSAPDKSGLPSDRFSAERTGGSVSTLTIQRTQQEDSAVYLCASSLGTPNEQFFGPGTRLTVL.

The rearrangement joins TRBV10-3 to TRBJ1-1, with D perhaps TRBD1 (5 bases). Trimming cost V 5 bases and J 0 bases, with 13 bases left between them. This CDR3 is built from 15 residues. Germline V gene sequence: CDR1 ENHRY, CDR2 SYGVKD. The CDR3 bases are TGTGCCATCAGTAAAAATACAGGAATGAACACTGAAGCTTTCTTT. Translation: CAISKNTGMNTEAFF.

The J gene is TRBJ2-5, the V gene TRBV13; 10 nucleotides align to TRBD2. The V gene's germline CDR1 is PRHDT and CDR2 FYEKMQ (reference sequence). This CDR3 region has 18 residues. J lost 5 bases, V lost 2 bases, and 14 bases had no gene match. The CDR3 nucleotides read TGTGCCAGCAGCTTATCTCTGAGTAGCGGGGGGCGAAGGGAGACCCAGTACTTC. The encoded protein is CASSLSLSSGGRRETQYF.

The chain joins TRBV5-1 to TRBJ2-7, with TRBD2 matching 12 bases. Germline CDR1 SGHRS, CDR2 YFSETQ. V shed 3 bases, J shed 3 bases, and the junction held 1 base outside the gene matches. This CDR3 region has 14 residues. CDR3 DNA: TGCGCCAGCAGCTGGACTAGCGGGGACTACGAGCAGTACTTC. It is translated as CASSWTSGDYEQYF. The complete variable domain, with remaining parts taken from reference TRBV5-1 and TRBJ2-7, reads KAGVTQTPRYLIKTRGQQVTLSCSPISGHRSVSWYQQTPGQGLQFLFEYFSETQRNKGNFPGRFSGRQFSNSRSEMNVSTLELGDSALYLCASSWTSGDYEQYFGPGTRLTVT.

The chain joins TRBV6-5 to TRBJ1-3; 11 nucleotides align to TRBD1. The CDR3 totals 14 residues. The germline V gene has CDR1 MNHEY and CDR2 SVGAGI. J was trimmed by 7 bases and V by 6 bases; bases with no gene match: 5. The CDR3 spells CASSGGTGGNTIYF. The CDR3 DNA sequence: TGTGCCAGCAGCGGAGGGACAGGGGGTAACACCATATATTTT.

V and J are TRBV19 and TRBJ2-2, with 8 bases aligning to TRBD1. The germline CDR1 and CDR2 sequences are LNHDA and SQIVND (reference sequence). This CDR3 contains 15 residues. Trimming at V came to 5 bases and at J to 4 bases, leaving 6 bases not matched to a gene. The CDR3 nucleotides are TGTGCCAGTAGTGTCAGGGGGCCCCCCACCGGGGAGCTGTTTTTT. Translating it yields CASSVRGPPTGELFF.

The chain uses TRBV10-3 and TRBJ1-2; TRBD1 is a possible D gene (5 bases). The CDR3 is 15 amino acids. Germline assignment: CDR1 ENHRY and CDR2 SYGVKD. V lost 6 bases and J 0 bases, leaving 14 bases between the germline ends. CDR3 in DNA: TGTGCCATCAGGGGGGGAGAAGGGGCTAACTATGGCTACACCTTC. Its protein product is CAIRGGEGANYGYTF.

This sequence joins TRBV3-1 (or the pseudogene TRBV3-2) and TRBJ2-1; TRBD1 matches at 8 bases. V trimming: 3 bases; J trimming: 4 bases; junction bases outside the gene matches: 5. Germline CDR1 is LGHDT and CDR2 is YNNKEL (reference sequence). The CDR3 is 15 residues long. CDR3 in amino acids: CASSQDREPYNEQFF. CDR3 nucleotide sequence: TGTGCCAGCAGCCAGGACAGGGAACCGTACAATGAGCAGTTCTTC.

The chain has TRBV7-9 and TRBJ1-1; no clear D gene. V lost 4 bases and J 4 bases, leaving 10 bases between the germline ends. Germline V lookup: CDR1 SEHNR, CDR2 FQNEAQ (reference sequence). The CDR3 loop spans 13 amino acids. Here the CDR3 reads CASSSGPGTEAFF. CDR3 sequence (DNA): TGTGCCAGCAGCTCCGGTCCAGGCACTGAAGCTTTCTTT.